This entry is about one T cell receptor beta chain. V lost 6 bases to trimming and J lost 5 bases, with 11 bases between them. This CDR3 has 11 amino acids. Looked up from germline, CDR1 is DFQATT and CDR2 is SNEGSKA (reference sequence). This sample is drawn from a study of control samples from healthy donors and cancer patients. Method: immunoSEQ multiplex PCR; TCRdb's copy keeps in-frame clones and lacks some. Altogether about 190,000 clones are present, over 80% being singletons, with the ten largest covering about 1.5%. The chain carries TRBV20-1 and TRBJ2-7; D remains unclear. This sequence was found in a young man in good health. Sequencing was carried out using blood. The DNA of the CDR3 is TGCAGTGCCCCCCTGAGGAACGAGCAGTACTTC. Its protein is CSAPLRNEQYF.